This T cell receptor (beta chain) emerged from a study of blood T cell repertoires in COVID-19. About the study: Specimens from acute and convalescent COVID-19 originated in the United States, Italy and Spain. T cells, B-cell-depleted T cells, or PBMCs provided the cDNA or gDNA that served as material.

Germline V gene lookup returns CDR1 GTSNPN and CDR2 SVGIG (reference sequence). The CDR3 sequence is 14 residues long. The V gene lost 4 bases and the J gene lost 5 bases, with 14 bases spanning the gap. As processed by the authors: Nucleated cell number was recorded as an estimate derived from reference gene primer amplification. Repertoires were generated with immunoSEQ multiplex PCR, while TCRdb's copy carries only in-frame clones and drops some. V, J and clone size are those of that table, while D and trimming were read from the DNA. This table holds 240,000 or so clones, about nine tenths found once.

The chain joins TRBV30 to TRBJ2-2; TRBD1 might be the D (6 bases). The source material was peripheral blood. The sequence came from a man in his 60s who had recovered from COVID-19. CDR3 sequence (DNA): TGTGCCTGGAAGCCTGTCAGGGGAACCGGGGAGCTGTTTTTT. It translates to CAWKPVRGTGELFF.